This TCR beta chain appears in the sequencing data of a study of T cells after yellow fever vaccination. Findings of the study overall: Abundant contaminating clonotypes from the bulk population could appear in FACS-sorted repertoires. Although the secondary response was weaker, it peaked faster, at day 5 versus 15. Boosting was followed by the reappearance of most primary-vaccination clones (roughly 95% CD4, about 88% CD8).

Template switching with 5'RACE generated the TCR cDNA and added a universal primer site and UMIs. Using its own MiXCR run on the 5' RACE reads, TCRdb lists one record per CDR3 protein. Here the sample spans a few hundred thousand distinct CDR3 sequences, about 9.5% being singletons. This clonotype was seen at least ten times. Its antigen is as yet unknown. The CDR3 totals 12 residues. The V and J ends lost 7 bases and 4 bases respectively, with 11 bases between them. Germline V lookup: CDR1 SQVTM, CDR2 ANQGSEA. The source of this sequence is a young man who received the YFV17D yellow fever vaccine. The sample in question was PBMCs, obtained on the day of the first yellow fever vaccination. This chain connects TRBV29-1 to TRBJ1-5; D remains ambiguous. The CDR3 DNA follows: TGCAGCGCCCAGGACCCTAATCAGCCCCAGCATTTT. It specifies CSAQDPNQPQHF. The entire variable domain, with the rest obtained from reference TRBV29-1 and TRBJ1-5, is as follows: SAVISQKPSRDICQRGTSLTIQCQVDSQVTMMFWYRQQPGQSLTLIATANQGSEATYESGFVIDKFPISRPNLTFSTLTVSNMSPEDSSIYLCSAQDPNQPQHFGDGTRLSIL.